This TCR beta chain was profiled in a study of cytomegalovirus exposure and HLA in healthy donors. Overall study: The Caucasian-associated ancestry cluster contained more than 75% of the 398 genotyped donors.

The V segment lost 0 bases and the J segment 4 bases; nucleotides outside the gene matches: 10. CDR1 is SGDLS and CDR2 is YYNGEE in the germline V gene. This CDR3 has 17 amino acids. PCR was performed using 60 Vbeta and 13 Jbeta primers. TCRdb keeps only in-frame clones here, not all; method: immunoSEQ multiplex PCR. The data contain approximately 140,000 clones, 60% to 85% of them singletons. This cohort consisted of healthy bone marrow donors. The clonotype originates from a male donor in good health and CMV-seronegative. The rearrangement joins TRBV9 to TRBJ2-5; 9 bases are shared with TRBD2. Sequenced input: PBMCs. CDR3 protein: CASSVEGGGAGRETQYF. The CDR3 DNA follows: TGTGCCAGCAGCGTAGAGGGCGGGGGGGCCGGACGAGAGACCCAGTACTTC.